These 11 T cell receptor beta chains were all obtained from the same sample, sequenced in a study of cytotoxic CD8 clonotypes in ibrutinib-treated CLL (dated by TCRdb to 2020 to 2023). Libraries came from the immunoSEQ multiplex PCR assay. This is the immuneACCESS table as TCRdb keeps it, with only in-frame sequences that have V and J called. A part of the clones is gone; compared with another copy, unresolved V genes explain less than half, and the rest is unexplained. The sample table contains 110,000 to 150,000 clones; only one count was recorded for 79% of them. The ten largest clonotypes hold around 13% of the sample. The intended sense of this specimen's time point label: 12 to 13 months on ibrutinib. Sequenced material: PBMCs, taken after 12 months of ibrutinib treatment. These receptors all come from a human donor with chronic lymphocytic leukemia.

The rearrangement links TRBV7-9 to TRBJ2-1; D not certain. Trimming left V 7 bases short and J 2 bases short, with 15 bases between. The germline CDR1 and CDR2 sequences are SEHNR and FQNEAQ (reference sequence). The CDR3 runs 15 residues. The CDR3 loop reads CASIFGRGAYNEQFF. The DNA of the CDR3 is TGTGCCAGCATTTTCGGCCGAGGCGCCTACAATGAGCAGTTCTTC.

The V gene is TRBV19, the J gene TRBJ2-4; maybe TRBD2 (6 bases). CDR1 is LNHDA and CDR2 is SQIVND in the germline V gene (reference sequence). This CDR3 has 16 amino acids. The ends were cut back, 2 bases at V and 1 base at J, with 12 bases in the middle. In DNA, the CDR3 is TGTGCCAGTAGTATAATACGGGCGGGGGCCAAAAACATTCAGTACTTC. The encoded protein is CASSIIRAGAKNIQYF.

The J gene is TRBJ2-7, the V gene TRBV10-3, with TRBD1 matching over 7 bases. Trimming at V came to 6 bases and at J to 3 bases, leaving 5 bases not matched to a gene. Germline V gives CDR1 ENHRY, CDR2 SYGVKD. This CDR3 has 13 amino acids. CDR3 amino acids: CAIRLTGDYEQYF. The CDR3 nucleotides read TGTGCCATCAGGCTCACAGGGGACTACGAGCAGTACTTC.

This clone has more than one count but fewer than ten. The chain uses TRBV7-2 and TRBJ1-2, with unresolved D. Germline lookup yields CDR1 SGHTA and CDR2 FQGNSA. The length of the CDR3 is 12 residues. V was clipped by 2 bases and J by 1 base, with 2 bases between them. CDR3 coding DNA: TGTGCCAGCAGCTTACTTAACTATGGCTACACCTTC. This sequence encodes CASSLLNYGYTF.

The chain recombines TRBV13 with TRBJ1-2; a weak D match, TRBD1 (6 bases). V was shortened by 2 bases and J by 1 base, with 11 bases between the two germline ends. Germline V gene lookup returns CDR1 PRHDT and CDR2 FYEKMQ (reference sequence). The CDR3 has 15 amino acids. CDR3 residues: CASSLPGQLNYGYTF. CDR3 bases: TGTGCCAGCAGCTTACCGGGACAACTTAACTATGGCTACACCTTC.

The rearrangement joins TRBV5-1 to TRBJ2-2, with 9 bases that match TRBD2. The junction had 17 bases not matched to a gene; V was cut back by 1 base and J by 4 bases. The CDR3 totals 20 residues. CDR1 is SGHRS and CDR2 is YFSETQ in the germline V gene. CDR3: CASSLKNLAGFSPFTGELFF. CDR3 nucleotide sequence: TGCGCCAGCAGCTTGAAGAATCTAGCGGGATTTTCCCCGTTCACCGGGGAGCTGTTTTTT. The entire variable domain, with the rest obtained from reference TRBV5-1 and TRBJ2-2, is as follows: KAGVTQTPRYLIKTRGQQVTLSCSPISGHRSVSWYQQTPGQGLQFLFEYFSETQRNKGNFPGRFSGRQFSNSRSEMNVSTLELGDSALYLCASSLKNLAGFSPFTGELFFGEGSRLTVL.

The chain joins TRBV5-1 to TRBJ2-5; 14 nucleotides line up with TRBD2. V lost 4 bases, J lost 6 bases, and 8 bases stayed unmatched. Germline V gives CDR1 SGHRS, CDR2 YFSETQ. The CDR3 sequence is 16 residues long. The CDR3 spells CASSPSGLAGVKTQYF. Written as DNA, the CDR3 is TGCGCCAGCAGCCCGTCGGGACTAGCGGGAGTCAAGACCCAGTACTTC.

The genes are TRBV6-5 and TRBJ1-1; unclear D gene. This CDR3 is 11 amino acids long. The germline gives CDR1 MNHEY, CDR2 SVGAGI. With 5 bases removed from V and 10 bases from J, the gap between germline ends came to 11 bases. CDR3 sequence: CASSQSAGAFF. The DNA of the CDR3 is TGTGCCAGCAGTCAGTCGGCTGGAGCTTTCTTT.

The J gene is TRBJ2-1, the V gene TRBV6-5; D gene unclear. The germline gives CDR1 MNHEY, CDR2 SVGAGI. The CDR3 consists of 14 residues. V dropped 8 bases and J dropped 0 bases, with 11 bases sitting between them. The CDR3 loop is CASHRESSYNEQFF. The DNA for the CDR3 is TGTGCCAGCCATAGGGAAAGCTCCTACAATGAGCAGTTCTTC.

The chain combines TRBV11-2 with TRBJ1-5; D is perhaps TRBD1 (5 bases). Deletions cut 5 bases from V and 4 bases from J, with 9 bases between. The CDR3 loop spans 13 amino acids. Germline V gene data show CDR1 as SGHAT and CDR2 as FQNNGV. For the CDR3, the DNA is TGTGCCAGCAGCCCGGGGCTAAATCAGCCCCAGCATTTT. Translated: CASSPGLNQPQHF.

This clone has just a few counts. This chain joins TRBV7-8 and TRBJ1-2; unclear D gene. Per the germline V gene, CDR1 is SGHVS and CDR2 is FQNEAQ. V was pared by 1 base and J by 4 bases, with 13 bases between. This CDR3 is 15 amino acids long. The CDR3 is CASSLEFGERYGYTF. The CDR3 bases are TGTGCCAGCAGCTTAGAGTTCGGGGAGCGCTATGGCTACACCTTC.